One sample yielded the 22 T cell receptor beta chains listed below, sequenced in a study of OX40 agonist ivuxolimab in advanced cancers. Library prep was done by the immunoSEQ multiplex PCR assay. TCRdb limited this immuneACCESS table to in-frame rearrangements with V and J called. A share of clones is missing; checked studies link under half to unresolved V genes, and the rest is unexplained. The sample table contains approximately 78,000 clones; only one count was recorded for around 90% of them. Roughly 1% of the sample belongs to the ten largest clones. Specimen: CD4+ or CD8+ T cells sorted from blood, collected in a trial of the OX40 agonist ivuxolimab. These receptors originate from an adult with an advanced solid tumor such as melanoma, head and neck, liver or kidney cancer.

In its sample, this clone was seen a few times. CDR3: CASSGGGGINIQYF. DNA for the CDR3: TGTGCCAGCAGTGGCGGGGGGGGAATAAACATTCAGTACTTC. This chain joins TRBV2 and TRBJ2-4; 9 bases line up with TRBD2. J was trimmed by 6 bases and V by 4 bases; bases with no gene match: 4. CDR3 length: 14 amino acids. Germline lookup yields CDR1 SNHLY and CDR2 FYNNEI.

The chain joins TRBV5-1 to TRBJ2-1; TRBD2 aligns across 9 bases. CDR1 is SGHRS and CDR2 is YFSETQ in the germline V gene. The length of the CDR3 is 14 residues. V was pared by 3 bases and J by 6 bases, with 4 bases of the junction left unmatched. The CDR3 reads CASSSLTSGNEQFF. DNA of the CDR3: TGCGCCAGCAGCTCTCTGACTAGCGGCAATGAGCAGTTCTTC.

The V gene is TRBV23-1, the J gene TRBJ2-7; D might be TRBD1 or TRBD2, each matching 5 bases. TRBV23-1 is recorded as an ORF, its role being uncertain. V lost 0 bases to trimming and J lost 0 bases, with 12 bases between them. This CDR3 is built from 16 residues. CDR3 bases: TGCGCCAGCAGTCAATCAGGGAGACAGATCTCCTACGAGCAGTACTTC. This sequence encodes CASSQSGRQISYEQYF.

V is TRBV9 and J is TRBJ2-3; the D gene is possibly TRBD2 (5 bases). Per germline, CDR1 SGDLS and CDR2 YYNGEE. V lost 3 bases and J 7 bases, leaving 9 bases between the germline ends. This CDR3 contains 12 residues. In DNA form, the CDR3 reads TGTGCCAGCAGCGCCGGGGTCAATACGCAGTATTTT. It yields the protein CASSAGVNTQYF.

The V call is TRBV11-2, the J call TRBJ2-3, with 11 bases aligning to TRBD2. CDR3 length: 14 amino acids. Germline assignment: CDR1 SGHAT and CDR2 FQNNGV. Germline trimming cut 4 bases from V and 6 bases from J; bases unmatched to any gene: 3. The CDR3 protein is CASSSTSGSDTQYF. The DNA of the CDR3 is TGTGCCAGCAGCTCCACTAGCGGGAGCGATACGCAGTATTTT.

The rearrangement links TRBV9 to TRBJ1-1, with D tentatively TRBD1 (5 bases). This CDR3 has 15 amino acids. Germline V gene data show CDR1 as SGDLS and CDR2 as YYNGEE. The germline V and J ends were trimmed by 2 bases and 0 bases, with 11 bases remaining between them. The CDR3 sequence: CASSVGGVMNTEAFF. The CDR3, as DNA: TGTGCCAGCAGCGTCGGGGGGGTAATGAACACTGAAGCTTTCTTT.

This sequence joins TRBV7-2 and TRBJ2-7; D gene ambiguous. In germline, CDR1 is SGHTA, CDR2 FQGNSA. With 3 bases removed from V and 11 bases from J, the gap between germline ends came to 14 bases. CDR3 length: 12 amino acids. The CDR3: CASSLLLGSEYF. In DNA, the CDR3 is TGTGCCAGCAGCTTGTTACTCGGGTCGGAGTACTTC.

The V and J genes are TRBV11-3 and TRBJ2-3, with D possibly being TRBD1 or TRBD2 (6 bases each). V shed 5 bases and J shed 2 bases, with 17 bases lying between them. CDR1 is SGHNT and CDR2 is YENEEA in the germline V gene. The CDR3 length is 16 residues. Here the CDR3 reads CASSPLLGGYTDTQYF. CDR3 coding DNA: TGTGCCAGCAGCCCCCTCTTGGGGGGCTACACAGATACGCAGTATTTT.

The rearrangement links TRBV7-7 to TRBJ2-3, with D possibly being TRBD1 or TRBD2 (5 bases each). This CDR3 is built from 13 residues. The V gene's germline CDR1 is SSHAT and CDR2 FNYEAQ (reference sequence). V gave up 5 bases and J gave up 6 bases, with 12 bases separating them. The CDR3 DNA is TGTGCCAGCAGCCTCCGTCGGGGCGATACGCAGTATTTT. Protein sequence: CASSLRRGDTQYF.

This chain joins TRBV2 and TRBJ2-7; D is unresolved. The V gene lost 7 bases and the J gene lost 7 bases, with 17 bases spanning the gap. The CDR3 contains 13 residues. The germline V gene encodes CDR1 SNHLY and CDR2 FYNNEI. The CDR3 protein is CASTSGAWVEQYF. The CDR3 DNA reads as TGTGCCAGCACCTCGGGTGCCTGGGTGGAGCAGTACTTC.

The chain recombines TRBV11-2 with TRBJ2-7; D is perhaps TRBD1 (6 bases). The CDR3 has 16 amino acids. Germline CDR1 and CDR2: SGHAT and FQNNGV. V gave up 2 bases and J gave up 0 bases, with 14 bases separating them. The CDR3, as DNA: TGTGCCAGCAGCTTAAGCAGGGGCACGTACTCCTACGAGCAGTACTTC. It specifies CASSLSRGTYSYEQYF.

The CDR3 nucleotides are TGTGCCAGTGGTTCGGGGAGGGGTGAAAAACTGTTTTTT. It yields the protein CASGSGRGEKLFF. The chain is built from TRBV19 and TRBJ1-4; perhaps TRBD1 as D (5 bases). The germline V and J ends were trimmed by 8 bases and 7 bases, with 14 bases remaining between them. The length of the CDR3 is 13 residues. From germline, CDR1 is LNHDA and CDR2 SQIVND (reference sequence).

A single count supports this clone. The rearrangement links TRBV19 to TRBJ2-5; 9 bases line up with TRBD2. J gave up 3 bases and V 3 bases, and 2 bases lay outside the gene matches. Germline V gives CDR1 LNHDA, CDR2 SQIVND (reference sequence). The CDR3 sequence is 14 residues long. The chain's CDR3 is CASSMEREEETQYF. CDR3 coding DNA: TGTGCCAGTAGTATGGAGCGGGAGGAAGAGACCCAGTACTTC.

J is TRBJ2-1 and V is TRBV15, with TRBD2 identical over 11 bases. V lost 3 bases and J lost 9; bases outside the gene matches: 10. The CDR3 contains 16 residues. Per germline, CDR1 LNHNV and CDR2 YYDKDF (reference sequence). The CDR3 DNA is TGTGCCACCAGCAGGACAGGTCCCGGGACTAGCGGTGAGCAGTTCTTC. Amino acid sequence: CATSRTGPGTSGEQFF.

The V and J genes are TRBV6-1 and TRBJ1-5, with D possibly being TRBD1 (6 bases). This CDR3 region has 13 residues. Per the germline V gene, CDR1 is MNHNS and CDR2 is SASEGT. Trimming pared 6 bases from V and 6 bases from J, leaving 12 bases between. CDR3 bases: TGTGCCAGCAGGAACAGGGTAGGTCAGCCCCAGCATTTT. Translation: CASRNRVGQPQHF.

J is TRBJ2-5 and V is TRBV6-1; a possible D gene is TRBD2 (5 bases). Germline V gives CDR1 MNHNS, CDR2 SASEGT. V dropped 8 bases and J dropped 2 bases, with 9 bases sitting between them. The CDR3 has 12 amino acids. CDR3 region: CASHGRQETQYF. DNA for the CDR3: TGTGCCAGCCATGGGAGACAAGAGACCCAGTACTTC.

The chain couples TRBV29-1 to TRBJ1-2; D is ambiguous. This CDR3 is built from 11 residues. The V and J ends lost 8 bases and 5 bases respectively, with 12 bases between them. CDR1 and CDR2 (germline): SQVTM, ANQGSEA. Written as DNA, the CDR3 is TGCAGCACTGGAGGGAAATATGGCTACACCTTC. Translation gives CSTGGKYGYTF.

The chain joins TRBV19 to TRBJ1-4; 9 bases map to TRBD1. CDR1 and CDR2 from the germline V gene are LNHDA and SQIVND (reference sequence). V trimming: 4 bases; J trimming: 8 bases; junction bases outside the gene matches: 8. CDR3 size: 15 residues. The CDR3 nucleotides are TGTGCCAGTAGTACGCTACAGGGGGCGGGCGAAAAACTGTTTTTT. Translating gives CASSTLQGAGEKLFF.

This clone was recorded once. V usage is TRBV5-6 and J usage is TRBJ1-2; unclear D gene. Germline V lookup: CDR1 SGHDT, CDR2 YYEEEE. The CDR3 is made up of 13 amino acids. With 4 bases removed from V and 6 bases from J, the gap between germline ends came to 13 bases. The CDR3 DNA reads as TGTGCCAGCAGCGTCGGGGAGAAGCATGGCTACACCTTC. This codes for CASSVGEKHGYTF.

The chain combines TRBV29-1 with TRBJ2-7; D call uncertain. V was cut by 0 bases and J by 0 bases, with 15 bases left in between. The CDR3 consists of 16 residues. Germline CDR1 and CDR2: SQVTM and ANQGSEA. CDR3 bases: TGCAGCGTTGAAGATTTTAGACACCGAAGCTCCTACGAGCAGTACTTC. It encodes CSVEDFRHRSSYEQYF.

This clone showed up just once. The genes are TRBV5-1 and TRBJ1-1; the match to TRBD1 covers 8 bases. Per germline, CDR1 SGHRS and CDR2 YFSETQ. This CDR3 is 15 amino acids long. V lost 0 bases to trimming and J lost 4 bases; unmatched junction nucleotides: 5. The CDR3 here is CASSLGQGMGTEAFF. CDR3 DNA: TGCGCCAGCAGCTTGGGACAGGGGATGGGCACTGAAGCTTTCTTT.

This sequence joins TRBV7-2 and TRBJ2-5; tentatively, D is TRBD1 or TRBD2 (6 bases each). Germline V CDR1 and CDR2: SGHTA, FQGNSA. The CDR3 extends over 14 amino acids. V dropped 2 bases and J dropped 4 bases, with 11 bases sitting between them. The CDR3 nucleotides read TGTGCCAGCAGCTTATACGGGGGCGGAGAGACCCAGTACTTC. It is translated as CASSLYGGGETQYF.